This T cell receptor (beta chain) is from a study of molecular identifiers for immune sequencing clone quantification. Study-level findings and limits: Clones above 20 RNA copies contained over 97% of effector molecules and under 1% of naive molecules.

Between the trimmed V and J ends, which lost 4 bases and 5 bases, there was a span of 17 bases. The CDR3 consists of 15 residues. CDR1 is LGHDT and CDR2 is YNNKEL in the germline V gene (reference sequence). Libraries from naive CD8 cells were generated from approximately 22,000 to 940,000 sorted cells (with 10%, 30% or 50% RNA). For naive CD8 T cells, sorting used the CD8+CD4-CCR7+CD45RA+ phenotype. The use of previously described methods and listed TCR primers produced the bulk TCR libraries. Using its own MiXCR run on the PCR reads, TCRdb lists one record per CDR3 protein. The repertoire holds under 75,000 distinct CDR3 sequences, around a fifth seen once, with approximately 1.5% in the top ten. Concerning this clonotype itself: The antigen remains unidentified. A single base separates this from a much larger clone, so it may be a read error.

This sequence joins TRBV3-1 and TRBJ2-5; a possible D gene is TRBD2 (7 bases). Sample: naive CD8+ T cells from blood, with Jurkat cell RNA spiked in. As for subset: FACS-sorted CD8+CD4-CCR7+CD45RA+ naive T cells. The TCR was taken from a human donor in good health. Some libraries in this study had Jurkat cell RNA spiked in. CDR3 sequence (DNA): TGTGCCAGCAGCCTACAGGGACGGGGGGCTGAGACCCAGTACTTC. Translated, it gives CASSLQGRGAETQYF.